Listed below are T cell receptor beta chains from one sample, sequenced in a study of blood T cell repertoires in COVID-19. Libraries were prepared by immunoSEQ multiplex PCR; TCRdb keeps only in-frame clonotypes and omits some of them. The table records 110,000 or so clones, 75% to 90% of them present only once. The sequenced sample consisted of peripheral blood. Source of these receptors: a man aged 65 to 79 with active or convalescent COVID-19. Both conserved end residues are part of each CDR3. D genes are given only for firm matches. Rows may omit the clone size; those that give it use once, few, many or a size class.

d_call	v_call	j_call	clone_size	cdr3_aa	cdr3_nt
TRBD2	TRBV5-1	TRBJ2-7	-	CASSLGSTSSSYEQYF	TGCGCCAGCAGCTTGGGTTCGACTAGCAGCTCCTACGAGCAGTACTTC
TRBD2	TRBV13	TRBJ2-7	once	CARRPGGGLTYEQYF	TGTGCCCGCCGGCCCGGGGGGGGGTTAACCTACGAGCAGTACTTC
-	TRBV28	TRBJ1-5	-	CASSLRVGPQHF	TGTGCCAGCAGCCTCCGGGTTGGGCCCCAGCATTTT
-	TRBV10-1	TRBJ2-7	few	CASSDRVTSEQYF	TGCGCCAGCAGTGACAGGGTTACCTCCGAGCAGTACTTC
TRBD1	TRBV6-5	TRBJ2-7	-	CASTPGQSRGEQYF	TGTGCCAGCACTCCGGGACAGAGCAGGGGCGAGCAGTACTTC
TRBD2	TRBV7-8	TRBJ2-1	-	CASSPRASGFEQFF	TGTGCCAGCAGCCCCCGGGCTAGCGGGTTTGAGCAGTTCTTC
TRBD1	TRBV19	TRBJ2-7	-	CASSSRGQGNYEQYF	TGTGCCAGTAGTAGCCGGGGACAGGGTAATTACGAGCAGTACTTC
TRBD1	TRBV7-7	TRBJ2-7	-	CASSEGGQGVYEQYF	TGTGCTAGCAGCGAAGGTGGACAGGGGGTCTACGAGCAGTACTTC
-	TRBV11-1	TRBJ2-1	few	CASSLGIDNEQFF	TGTGCCAGCAGCTTAGGTATTGACAATGAGCAGTTCTTC
-	TRBV6-5	TRBJ1-5	-	CASSYDRNQPQHF	TGTGCCAGCAGTTATGACAGGAATCAGCCCCAGCATTTT